These 4 T cell receptor beta chains were sequenced from one sample in a study of OX40 agonist ivuxolimab in advanced cancers. Using immunoSEQ multiplex PCR, the repertoire was profiled, and TCRdb retains in-frame clones only, with some absent. The sample has around 100,000 clones, 75% to 95% seen once. Material: CD4+ or CD8+ T cells sorted from blood, obtained in a trial of the OX40 agonist ivuxolimab. These receptors were taken from an adult with an advanced solid tumor such as melanoma, head and neck, liver or kidney cancer.

The chain is built from TRBV28 and TRBJ2-7; D is perhaps TRBD1 or TRBD2 (5 bases each). Trimming removed 1 base at V and 5 bases at J, with 18 bases between. This CDR3 has 16 residues. Germline CDR1 is MDHEN and CDR2 is SYDVKM. CDR3 protein: CASSLYYKGRENEQYF. CDR3 bases: TGTGCCAGCAGTTTATACTACAAGGGACGTGAAAACGAGCAGTACTTC. Using reference TRBV28 and TRBJ2-7 for the parts outside the CDR3, the full variable domain is DVKVTQSSRYLVKRTGEKVFLECVQDMDHENMFWYRQDPGLGLRLIYFSYDVKMKEKGDIPEGYSVSREKKERFSLILESASTNQTSMYLCASSLYYKGRENEQYFGPGTRLTVT.

This chain links TRBV9 with TRBJ1-2; D not resolved. The CDR3 loop spans 15 amino acids. Germline-derived CDR1 and CDR2 are SGDLS and YYNGEE. V lost 0 bases and J lost 3, with 12 bases in between. The chain's CDR3 is CASSVEIGSDYGYTF. The CDR3 nucleotides read TGTGCCAGCAGCGTAGAGATAGGTTCGGACTATGGCTACACCTTC.

The chain uses TRBV30 and TRBJ2-3; 7 positions match TRBD2. The CDR3 covers 14 residues. The J segment lost 5 bases and the V segment lost 1 base, leaving 6 bases of the junction unmatched. Germline loops: CDR1 GTSNPN, CDR2 SVGIG (reference sequence). CDR3 nucleotides: TGTGCCTGGAGTGGGACGGGAGGAAGAGATACGCAGTATTTT. It is translated as CAWSGTGGRDTQYF.

The rearrangement uses TRBV4-3 and TRBJ2-1, with TRBD2 identical over 9 bases. CDR1 and CDR2 (germline): LGHNA, YSLEER. V shed 2 bases, J shed 8 bases, and the junction held 13 bases outside the gene matches. The CDR3 loop spans 17 amino acids. The CDR3 coding sequence is TGCGCCAGCAGCCAACCTCCCGGGACTAGCAAAATCGATGAGCAGTTCTTC. Protein product: CASSQPPGTSKIDEQFF.